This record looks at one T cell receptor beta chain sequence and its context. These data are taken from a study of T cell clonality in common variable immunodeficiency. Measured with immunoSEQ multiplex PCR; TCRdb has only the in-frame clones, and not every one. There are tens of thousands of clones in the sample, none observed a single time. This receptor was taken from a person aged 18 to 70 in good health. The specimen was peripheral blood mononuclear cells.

CDR3 region: CASSQGAGEETQYF. CDR3 DNA, as far as it was read: TGTGCCAGCAGCCAAGGAGCGGGGGAAGAGACC. The chain carries TRBV16 and TRBJ2-5; 8 bases agree with TRBD2. Read data end 3 residues before the CDR3 end; the end is taken from the germline J gene. This CDR3 is 14 amino acids long. Germline CDR1 and CDR2: KGHSY and FQNENV. J lost 3 bases, V lost 2 bases, and 2 bases had no gene match.